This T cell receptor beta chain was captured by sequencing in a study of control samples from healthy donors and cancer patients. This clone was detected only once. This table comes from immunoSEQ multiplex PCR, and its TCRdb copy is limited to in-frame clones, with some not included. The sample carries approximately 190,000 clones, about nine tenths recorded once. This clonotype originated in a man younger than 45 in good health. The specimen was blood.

This chain's CDR3 is CASSQEGQQNTEAFF. CDR3 sequence (DNA): TGTGCCAGCAGCCAAGAGGGACAGCAGAACACTGAAGCTTTCTTT. The chain links TRBV14 to TRBJ1-1, with TRBD1 matching 7 bases. Germline V CDR1 and CDR2: SGHDN, FVKESK. The CDR3 spans 15 residues. J was trimmed by 1 base and V by 0 bases; bases with no gene match: 2.